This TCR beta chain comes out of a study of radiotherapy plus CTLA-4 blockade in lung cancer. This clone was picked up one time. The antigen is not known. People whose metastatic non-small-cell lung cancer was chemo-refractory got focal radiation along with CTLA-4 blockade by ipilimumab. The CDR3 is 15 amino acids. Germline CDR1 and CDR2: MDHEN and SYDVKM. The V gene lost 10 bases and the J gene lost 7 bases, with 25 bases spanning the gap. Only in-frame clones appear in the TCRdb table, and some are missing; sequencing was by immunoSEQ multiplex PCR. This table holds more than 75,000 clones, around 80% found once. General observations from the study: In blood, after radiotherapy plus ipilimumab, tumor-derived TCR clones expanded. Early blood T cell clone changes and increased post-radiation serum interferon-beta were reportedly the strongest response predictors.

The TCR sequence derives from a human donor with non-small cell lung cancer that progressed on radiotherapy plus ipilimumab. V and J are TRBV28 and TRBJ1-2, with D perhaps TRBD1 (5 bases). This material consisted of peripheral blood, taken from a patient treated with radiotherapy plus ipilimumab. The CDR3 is CATTPNPLDISGYTF. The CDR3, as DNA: TGTGCCACCACACCGAACCCATTGGACATTTCTGGCTACACCTTC.